This T cell receptor beta chain was identified in a study of somatic mutations in cytotoxic T cells in rheumatoid arthritis. General study points: Age-matched healthy controls and rheumatoid arthritis patients had CD8+ T-cell clonality that did not differ significantly. CD8+ clonality rose with age in rheumatoid arthritis patients, not healthy controls.

Produced via immunoSEQ multiplex PCR; TCRdb's table is partial and in-frame only. Seen here are under 20,000 clones, around 85% observed once, and the top ten hold about 15%. A remark on this clone: Antigen unknown.

The healthy control blood donors were 50% to 65% female, with median age approximately 61 years (range about 21-70). The TCR originated in a man aged 35 to 55 in good health. Input material: CD8+ T cells sorted from blood.

CDR3 sequence (DNA): TGTGCCAGCAGTTTGGGTCGAGGTTATAGGACGGACAGGAGGAACTATGGCTACACCTTC. It is translated as CASSLGRGYRTDRRNYGYTF. The chain links TRBV28 to TRBJ1-2; TRBD1 agrees at 7 bases. The CDR3 runs to 20 residues. The J segment lost 2 bases and the V segment lost 3 bases, leaving 21 bases of the junction unmatched. Germline loops: CDR1 MDHEN, CDR2 SYDVKM.